The 5 T cell receptor beta chains presented below share a single source sample, sequenced in a study of CD8 T cells in Susac syndrome. RNA was extracted with the RNeasy kit, and a quantity of roughly 0.45 to 1 ug was reverse transcribed using random hexamers. MiXCR was run by TCRdb on the immunoSEQ multiplex PCR reads, yielding one entry per CDR3 protein. The sample holds about 84,000 distinct CDR3 sequences, 96% seen once. Sample: CD8+ T cells from PBMCs. These receptors were taken from a human donor with Susac syndrome.

This chain links TRBV20-1 with TRBJ2-7; TRBD1 aligns across 9 bases. This CDR3 is 13 amino acids long. V was clipped by 6 bases and J by 2 bases; unmatched bases: 5. The germline CDR1 and CDR2 sequences are DFQATT and SNEGSKA (reference sequence). CDR3 region: CSATGTGTYEQYF. DNA of the CDR3: TGCAGTGCCACCGGGACAGGGACCTACGAGCAGTACTTC.

This chain joins TRBV29-1 and TRBJ1-1; D is perhaps TRBD1 (6 bases). In germline, CDR1 is SQVTM, CDR2 ANQGSEA. Trimming cost V 4 bases and J 1 base, with 13 bases left between them. This CDR3 spans 14 amino acids. The CDR3: CSVAGAQKNTEAFF. The CDR3 bases are TGCAGCGTTGCAGGGGCCCAGAAGAACACTGAAGCTTTCTTT.

The chain links TRBV18 to TRBJ1-2; 7 nucleotides align to TRBD1. The germline V gene has CDR1 KGHSH and CDR2 LQKENI. CDR3 length equals 14 residues. With V trimmed by 2 bases and J by 3 bases, 3 bases remained unmatched. CDR3 amino acids: CASSPGTDDYGYTF. The CDR3, as DNA: TGTGCCAGCTCACCAGGGACAGACGACTATGGCTACACCTTC.

The J gene is TRBJ2-7, the V gene TRBV5-5, with 7 bases aligning to TRBD1. Germline CDR1 SGHKS, CDR2 YYEKEE (reference sequence). Trimming removed 4 bases from V and 4 bases from J; junction bases left unmatched: 8. The CDR3 is 14 amino acids. CDR3 sequence reads: CASSVPGQLYEQYF. The CDR3 region has the DNA TGTGCCAGCAGCGTACCGGGACAGCTGTACGAGCAGTACTTC.

The genes are TRBV7-8 and TRBJ2-7, with 10 bases identical to TRBD2. CDR1 and CDR2 from the germline V gene are SGHVS and FQNEAQ. The CDR3 is made up of 14 amino acids. V trimming: 4 bases; J trimming: 6 bases; junction bases outside the gene matches: 6. The CDR3 coding sequence is TGTGCCAGCAGCTCCACGGGACTAGCGATCGAGCAGTACTTC. Protein sequence: CASSSTGLAIEQYF.